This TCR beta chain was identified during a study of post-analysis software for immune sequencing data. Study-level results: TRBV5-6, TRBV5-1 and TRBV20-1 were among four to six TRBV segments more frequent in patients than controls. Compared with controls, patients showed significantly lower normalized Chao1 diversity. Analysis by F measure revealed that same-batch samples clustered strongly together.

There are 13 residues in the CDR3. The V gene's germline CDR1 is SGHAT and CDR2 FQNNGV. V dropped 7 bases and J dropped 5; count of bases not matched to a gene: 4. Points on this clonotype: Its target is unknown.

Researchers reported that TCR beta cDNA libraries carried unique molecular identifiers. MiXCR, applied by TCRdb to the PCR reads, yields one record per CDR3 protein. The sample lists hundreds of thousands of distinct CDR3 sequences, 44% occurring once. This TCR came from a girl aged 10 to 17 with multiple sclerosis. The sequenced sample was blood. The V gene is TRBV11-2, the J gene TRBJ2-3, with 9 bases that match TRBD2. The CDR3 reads CASKGTSLDTQYF. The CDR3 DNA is TGTGCCAGCAAGGGGACTAGCTTAGATACGCAGTATTTT.